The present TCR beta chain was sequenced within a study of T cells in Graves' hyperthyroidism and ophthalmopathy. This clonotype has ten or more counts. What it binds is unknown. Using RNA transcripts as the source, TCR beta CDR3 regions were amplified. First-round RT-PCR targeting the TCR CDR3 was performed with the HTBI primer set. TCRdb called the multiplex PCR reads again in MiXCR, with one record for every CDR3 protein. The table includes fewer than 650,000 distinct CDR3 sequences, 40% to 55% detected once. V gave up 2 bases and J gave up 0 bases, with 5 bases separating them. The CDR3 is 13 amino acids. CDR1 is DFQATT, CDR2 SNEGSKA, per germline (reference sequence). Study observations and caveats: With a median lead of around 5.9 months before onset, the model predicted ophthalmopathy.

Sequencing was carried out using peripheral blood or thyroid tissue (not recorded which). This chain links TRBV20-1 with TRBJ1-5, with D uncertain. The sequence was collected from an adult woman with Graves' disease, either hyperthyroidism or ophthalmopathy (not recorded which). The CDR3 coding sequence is TGCAGTGCTAGACCCAGTAGCAATCAGCCCCAGCATTTT. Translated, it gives CSARPSSNQPQHF.